The T cell receptor beta chain described here comes from a study of T cell repertoires in cytomegalovirus infection. Across the study: An indication of both CMV infection and matching HLA type came from public TCR beta signatures.

TCRdb processed the reads anew with MiXCR; each CDR3 protein has one entry. The sample consists of some 200,000 distinct CDR3 sequences, roughly 19% of them appearing once. This CDR3 has 13 amino acids. Germline V gene sequence: CDR1 MDHEN, CDR2 SYDVKM. The ends were cut back, 6 bases at V and 1 base at J, with 8 bases in the middle. This clonotype was observed at least ten times. Its specificity is not known. Study-level results: HLA-C-restricted CMV clonotypes gave the most frequent clonotype in two of eight donors. Public TCR beta family frequency separated CMV-and-HLA carriers, including in an independent cohort.

Sequenced input: PBMCs. V usage is TRBV28 and J usage is TRBJ2-3; TRBD2 is a possible D gene (6 bases). This TCR derives from a human donor in good health (CMV status not recorded). Some clones in this sample may be carry-over from other donors' samples. The CDR3 spells CASRRDGTDTQYF. DNA of the CDR3: TGTGCCAGCAGGCGGGATGGCACAGATACGCAGTATTTT.